This T cell receptor (beta chain) comes out of a study of T cell changes during pregnancy in multiple sclerosis. The table came from immunoSEQ multiplex PCR; TCRdb's copy has only in-frame clones and leaves some out. The sample records tens of thousands of clones, around 90% being singletons. V gave up 1 base and J gave up 2 bases, with 15 bases separating them. The CDR3 loop spans 17 amino acids. Germline CDR1 is SGDLS and CDR2 is YYNGEE. This specimen was peripheral blood, taken in the second trimester of pregnancy. The clonotype comes from a female donor with multiple sclerosis, enrolled in a pregnancy study. The rearrangement joins TRBV9 to TRBJ1-4, with D hard to call. CDR3 region: CASSVSPLPFTNEKLFF. Here the CDR3 DNA reads TGTGCCAGCAGCGTATCCCCACTACCGTTCACTAATGAAAAACTGTTTTTT.